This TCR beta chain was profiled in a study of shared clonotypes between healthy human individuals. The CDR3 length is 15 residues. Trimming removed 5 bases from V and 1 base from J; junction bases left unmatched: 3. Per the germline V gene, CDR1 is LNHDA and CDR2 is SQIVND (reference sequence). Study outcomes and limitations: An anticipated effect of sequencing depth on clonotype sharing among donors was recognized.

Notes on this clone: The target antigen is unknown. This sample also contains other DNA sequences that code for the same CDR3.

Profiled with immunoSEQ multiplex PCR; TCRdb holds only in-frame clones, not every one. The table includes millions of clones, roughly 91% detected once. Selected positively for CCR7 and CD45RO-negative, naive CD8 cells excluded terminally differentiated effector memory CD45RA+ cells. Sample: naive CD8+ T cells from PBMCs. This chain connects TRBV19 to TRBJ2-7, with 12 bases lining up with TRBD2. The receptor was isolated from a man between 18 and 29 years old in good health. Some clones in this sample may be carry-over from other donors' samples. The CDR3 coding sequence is TGTGCCAGTAGTCCCGGACTAGCGGGATCCTACGAGCAGTACTTC. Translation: CASSPGLAGSYEQYF.